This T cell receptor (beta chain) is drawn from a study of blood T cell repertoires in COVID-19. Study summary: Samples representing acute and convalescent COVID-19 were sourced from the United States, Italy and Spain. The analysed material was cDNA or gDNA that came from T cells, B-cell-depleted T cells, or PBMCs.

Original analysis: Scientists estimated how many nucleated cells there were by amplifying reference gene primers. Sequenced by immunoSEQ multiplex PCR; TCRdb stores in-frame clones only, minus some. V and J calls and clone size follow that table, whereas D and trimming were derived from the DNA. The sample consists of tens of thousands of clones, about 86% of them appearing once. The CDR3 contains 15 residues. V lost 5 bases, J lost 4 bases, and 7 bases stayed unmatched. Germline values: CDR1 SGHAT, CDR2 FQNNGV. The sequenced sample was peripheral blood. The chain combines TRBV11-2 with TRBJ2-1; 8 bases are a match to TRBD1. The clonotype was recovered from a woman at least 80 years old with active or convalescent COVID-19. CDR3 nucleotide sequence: TGTGCCAGCAGCCGTGGACAGGGCCTTTACAATGAGCAGTTCTTC. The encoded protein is CASSRGQGLYNEQFF.